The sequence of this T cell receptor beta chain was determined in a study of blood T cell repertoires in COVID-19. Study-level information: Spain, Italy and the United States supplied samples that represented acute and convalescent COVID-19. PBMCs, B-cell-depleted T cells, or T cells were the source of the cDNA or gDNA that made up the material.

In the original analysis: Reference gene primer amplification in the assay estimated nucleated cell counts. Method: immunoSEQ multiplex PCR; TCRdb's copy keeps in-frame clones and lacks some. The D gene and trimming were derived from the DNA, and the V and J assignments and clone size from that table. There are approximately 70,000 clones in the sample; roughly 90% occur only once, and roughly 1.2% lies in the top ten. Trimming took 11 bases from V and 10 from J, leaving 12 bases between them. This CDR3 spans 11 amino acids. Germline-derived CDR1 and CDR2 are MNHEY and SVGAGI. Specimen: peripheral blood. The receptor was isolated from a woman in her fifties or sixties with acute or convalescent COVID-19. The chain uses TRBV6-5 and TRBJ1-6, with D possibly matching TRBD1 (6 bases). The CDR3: CAAGAESPLHF. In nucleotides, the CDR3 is TGTGCCGCGGGGGCGGAATCACCCCTCCACTTT.